The 19 T cell receptor beta chains given below trace back to one sample, sequenced in a study of blood T cell repertoires in COVID-19. Some clones are missing from TCRdb's copy, which holds only in-frame ones; the method was immunoSEQ multiplex PCR. The sample lists fewer than 120,000 clones, approximately 79% occurring once. Sequences were obtained from peripheral blood. The receptors were sampled from a woman at least 80 years old with active or convalescent COVID-19.

The CDR3: CASSLLAGDNEQFF. The CDR3 DNA follows: TGTGCCAGTAGTCTTCTAGCGGGAGACAATGAGCAGTTCTTC. This chain uses TRBV19 with TRBJ2-1, with TRBD2 matching over 10 bases. J gave up 5 bases and V 5 bases, and 3 bases lay outside the gene matches. Germline V gives CDR1 LNHDA, CDR2 SQIVND (reference sequence). The CDR3 sequence is 14 residues long.

This chain uses TRBV9 with TRBJ1-2; D remains ambiguous. This CDR3 spans 14 amino acids. Trimming left V 3 bases short and J 2 bases short, with 11 bases between. Per germline, CDR1 SGDLS and CDR2 YYNGEE. CDR3 DNA sequence: TGTGCCAGCAGCGCCATAGGACTCAACTATGGCTACACCTTC. Its protein is CASSAIGLNYGYTF. Filled out from reference TRBV9 and TRBJ1-2, the complete variable domain reads DSGVTQTPKHLITATGQRVTLRCSPRSGDLSVYWYQQSLDQGLQFLIQYYNGEERAKGNILERFSAQQFPDLHSELNLSSLELGDSALYFCASSAIGLNYGYTFGSGTRLTVV.

This sequence joins TRBV5-1 and TRBJ2-3, with 9 bases lining up with TRBD2. This CDR3 is 17 amino acids long. Germline V CDR1 and CDR2: SGHRS, YFSETQ. The V segment lost 0 bases and the J segment 2 bases; nucleotides outside the gene matches: 7. For the CDR3, the DNA is TGCGCCAGCAGCTTGGTAGTAGCGGGAGACCCCACAGATACGCAGTATTTT. It specifies CASSLVVAGDPTDTQYF.

The V and J genes are TRBV28 and TRBJ1-2, with D tentatively TRBD1 (6 bases). Germline CDR1 is MDHEN and CDR2 is SYDVKM. This CDR3 is built from 22 residues. Trimming took off 6 bases at V and 3 bases at J, with 38 bases between the two ends. The CDR3 here is CASSPQGQRSSRTPGGDYGYTF. The DNA of the CDR3 is TGTGCCAGCAGCCCACAAGGACAGCGCTCTTCTAGAACGCCGGGCGGTGACTATGGCTACACCTTC.

There are a few counts of this clone. The chain employs TRBV3-1 (or the pseudogene TRBV3-2) and TRBJ2-7, with 9 bases that match TRBD1. The germline V gene has CDR1 LGHDT and CDR2 YNNKEL (reference sequence). The CDR3 has 14 amino acids. Unmatched junction bases numbered 8, after V lost 6 bases and J lost 5 bases. For the CDR3, the DNA is TGTGCCAGCAGTCGCGGGACAGGGTTCGACGAGCAGTACTTC. Its translation: CASSRGTGFDEQYF.

This clone was counted between two and nine times. This rearrangement joins TRBV10-2 to TRBJ1-3; D not resolved. With 8 bases removed from V and 3 bases from J, the gap between germline ends came to 14 bases. CDR3 length: 14 amino acids. The germline CDR1 and CDR2 sequences are WSHSY and SAAADI. The CDR3 is CASSRGLDGNTIYF. The CDR3 DNA sequence: TGCGCCAGCTCTCGAGGGCTCGATGGAAACACCATATATTTT.

This chain joins TRBV5-1 and TRBJ1-6, with a possible D match to TRBD1 (6 bases). The CDR3 spans 16 residues. The V end was cut by 5 bases, the J end by 8 bases, with 20 bases between. CDR1 is SGHRS and CDR2 is YFSETQ in the germline V gene. The CDR3 DNA reads as TGCGCCAGCAGTTTCGACAGGAACGGGCCGGATTCACCCCTCCACTTT. Its protein product is CASSFDRNGPDSPLHF.

The chain employs TRBV20-1 and TRBJ1-1, with D hard to call. The CDR3 contains 11 residues. V was clipped by 3 bases and J by 6 bases, with 8 bases between them. Per germline, CDR1 DFQATT and CDR2 SNEGSKA (reference sequence). CDR3 in amino acids: CSARGQPEAFF. Written as DNA, the CDR3 is TGCAGTGCTAGGGGCCAGCCTGAAGCTTTCTTT.

The V and J genes are TRBV7-2 and TRBJ1-1; no clear D. Germline values: CDR1 SGHTA, CDR2 FQGNSA. V was clipped by 1 base and J by 0 bases, with 9 bases between them. The CDR3 length is 15 residues. This CDR3 reads CASSLGSPVNTEAFF. The CDR3 nucleotides are TGTGCCAGCAGCTTAGGTTCCCCGGTGAACACTGAAGCTTTCTTT.

The rearrangement uses TRBV3-1 (or the pseudogene TRBV3-2) and TRBJ2-1, with D unresolved. CDR3 size: 14 residues. The germline V gene has CDR1 LGHDT and CDR2 YNNKEL (reference sequence). Deletions cut 7 bases from V and 3 bases from J, with 13 bases between. The CDR3 region is CASNDRGGYNEQFF. Here the CDR3 DNA reads TGTGCCAGCAACGACCGTGGCGGCTACAATGAGCAGTTCTTC.

This clone was found a few times. The chain carries TRBV7-2 and TRBJ2-7, with TRBD2 matching over 14 bases. V lost 5 bases to trimming and J lost 7 bases; unmatched junction nucleotides: 7. The CDR3 length is 15 residues. Germline assignment: CDR1 SGHTA and CDR2 FQGNSA. CDR3 in amino acids: CASSQGLAGGGEQYF. The CDR3 nucleotides are TGTGCCAGCAGCCAAGGACTAGCGGGAGGTGGTGAGCAGTACTTC.

The CDR3 is CASSPSGDYNYGYTF. The CDR3 region has the DNA TGTGCCAGCAGTCCCTCGGGAGATTACAACTATGGCTACACCTTC. The V gene is TRBV6-5, the J gene TRBJ1-2; D gene unclear. Germline CDR1 and CDR2: MNHEY and SVGAGI. Trimming took 5 bases from V and 2 from J, leaving 15 bases between them. The CDR3 has 15 amino acids.

This chain links TRBV5-1 with TRBJ2-1; D ambiguous. Trimming cost V 0 bases and J 4 bases, with 11 bases left between them. The CDR3 sequence is 15 residues long. In germline, CDR1 is SGHRS, CDR2 YFSETQ. Here the CDR3 DNA reads TGCGCCAGCAGCTTGGCGAGCGTGACTTACAATGAGCAGTTCTTC. Translation gives CASSLASVTYNEQFF.

The chain carries TRBV7-6 and TRBJ2-7; D remains ambiguous. The CDR3 consists of 16 residues. Germline V CDR1 and CDR2: SGHVS, FNYEAQ. Trimming left V 5 bases short and J 0 bases short, with 17 bases between. The CDR3 is CASSPTMEWSSYEQYF. The CDR3 bases are TGTGCCAGCAGCCCCACTATGGAATGGAGCTCCTACGAGCAGTACTTC. Filled out from reference TRBV7-6 and TRBJ2-7, the complete variable domain reads GAGVSQSPRYKVTKRGQDVALRCDPISGHVSLYWYRQALGQGPEFLTYFNYEAQQDKSGLPNDRFSAERPEGSISTLTIQRTEQRDSAMYRCASSPTMEWSSYEQYFGPGTRLTVT.

The chain couples TRBV4-2 to TRBJ2-1; D may be TRBD2 (6 bases). Looked up from germline, CDR1 is LGHNA and CDR2 is YNFKEQ. The CDR3 sequence is 14 residues long. The germline V and J ends were trimmed by 0 bases and 7 bases, with 10 bases remaining between them. The CDR3: CASSQDSRGNEQFF. The CDR3 DNA reads as TGTGCCAGCAGCCAAGATAGTCGGGGGAATGAGCAGTTCTTC.

The rearrangement uses TRBV7-8 and TRBJ2-3, with a possible D match to TRBD2 (6 bases). V lost 8 bases to trimming and J lost 3 bases, with 9 bases between them. The germline CDR1 and CDR2 sequences are SGHVS and FQNEAQ. The CDR3 covers 12 residues. The CDR3 sequence: CASGGMTDTQYF. The CDR3 DNA sequence: TGTGCCAGCGGAGGGATGACAGATACGCAGTATTTT.

This sequence joins TRBV7-9 and TRBJ2-3; 7 positions match TRBD2. The CDR3 totals 17 residues. Trimming at V came to 5 bases and at J to 4 bases, leaving 15 bases not matched to a gene. In germline, CDR1 is SEHNR, CDR2 FQNEAQ (reference sequence). DNA of the CDR3: TGTGCCAGCAGCGTAAGAGCGTCTAGCGGTTCTGCAGATACGCAGTATTTT. As protein: CASSVRASSGSADTQYF.

The rearrangement joins TRBV30 to TRBJ2-7; 10 positions match TRBD2. The CDR3 consists of 13 residues. V shed 4 bases and J 4 bases; nucleotides not matched to a gene: 4. CDR1 is GTSNPN and CDR2 is SVGIG in the germline V gene (reference sequence). The CDR3 DNA sequence: TGTGCCTGGATCCGAGCGGGAGGGTACGAGCAGTACTTC. This sequence encodes CAWIRAGGYEQYF.

CDR3 sequence reads: CASSSTAGARGYTF. The CDR3 nucleotides are TGTGCCAGCAGTTCCACGGCGGGGGCTCGTGGCTACACCTTC. The V and J genes are TRBV28 and TRBJ1-2, with D maybe TRBD1 (6 bases). The CDR3 extends over 14 amino acids. Germline V gene lookup returns CDR1 MDHEN and CDR2 SYDVKM. V was trimmed by 4 bases and J by 7 bases, leaving 16 bases between them.